This T cell receptor (beta chain) comes out of a study of breast tumors, draining lymph nodes, adjacent tissues. General study findings and limits: Findings are consistent with lymph node origin and intratumoral expansion of most tumor T cells. The lymph node origin of tumor T cells was framed as consistent with a hypothesis, not demonstrated.

V trimming: 3 bases; J trimming: 5 bases; junction bases outside the gene matches: 8. Per germline, CDR1 LGHNA and CDR2 YSLEER. The CDR3 consists of 17 residues. The lymph nodes were axillary draining lymph nodes from breast cancer patients. This clonotype has at least ten counts. Antigen specificity is unknown. TCRdb processed the multiplex PCR reads anew with MiXCR; each CDR3 protein has one entry. Of 70,000 to 95,000 distinct CDR3 sequences listed, around 20% are singletons. The TCR was taken from a female donor with breast cancer. Some clones in this sample may be carry-over from other donors' samples. The genes are TRBV4-3 and TRBJ2-3; 13 bases agree with TRBD2. The source material was axillary lymph node tissue. CDR3 in amino acids: CASSHRTSGSREDTQYF. The CDR3, as DNA: TGCGCCAGCAGCCATCGGACTAGCGGGAGTCGGGAAGATACGCAGTATTTT.